This T cell receptor (beta chain) was recorded in a study of Graves' ophthalmopathy and Graves' hyperthyroidism. In this sample, this clonotype turned up many times. The antigen is unknown. Trimming removed 0 bases at V and 0 bases at J, with 9 bases between. This CDR3 has 16 residues. Per germline, CDR1 SGHAT and CDR2 FQNNGV. The study's findings and limits: Progression of ophthalmopathy was predicted by the model with around 70% sensitivity and less than 85% specificity.

A diagnosis was made from clinical symptoms together with serum thyroxine, TRAb, thyroid ultrasound and orbital computed tomography. The sequenced template was RNA, covering the TCR beta CDR3 region. Amplification began with first-round RT-PCR using HTBI primers, then second-round multiplex PCR was performed. TCRdb called the multiplex PCR reads again in MiXCR, with one record for every CDR3 protein. In the table there are some 380,000 distinct CDR3 sequences, 15% to 17% of which are singletons. This chain links TRBV11-2 with TRBJ1-3, with no clear D. Sequencing was performed on peripheral blood. The TCR originated in a woman under 30 with stable Graves' hyperthyroidism. The CDR3 DNA reads TGTGCCAGCAGCTTAGAGGTCAGCCGCTCTGGAAACACCATATATTTT. This translates into CASSLEVSRSGNTIYF.